The 29 T cell receptor beta chains in this list originate from one sample, sequenced in a study of OX40 agonist ivuxolimab in advanced cancers. Assay: immunoSEQ multiplex PCR; the TCRdb copy retains only in-frame clones and omits some. The sample carries roughly 150,000 clones, around 94% recorded once. The specimen was CD4+ or CD8+ T cells sorted from blood, collected in a trial of the OX40 agonist ivuxolimab. These receptors came from an adult with an advanced solid tumor such as melanoma, head and neck, liver or kidney cancer.

The chain combines TRBV5-6 with TRBJ2-3; TRBD2 might be the D (6 bases). Trimming shortened V by 3 bases and J by 5 bases, and 19 bases separated the two germline ends. This CDR3 is 16 amino acids long. Germline V gene data show CDR1 as SGHDT and CDR2 as YYEEEE. The CDR3 region is CASSYPRAGLVDTQYF. CDR3 nucleotide sequence: TGTGCCAGCAGCTACCCCAGGGCGGGGCTCGTAGATACGCAGTATTTT.

CDR3 coding DNA: TGTGCCAGCTCACTAGATCGGACAGGGATCTATGGCTACACCTTC. Its protein is CASSLDRTGIYGYTF. V usage is TRBV18 and J usage is TRBJ1-2, with TRBD1 matching over 8 bases. Trimming removed 4 bases from V and 4 bases from J; junction bases left unmatched: 8. The CDR3 loop spans 15 amino acids. CDR1 is KGHSH, CDR2 LQKENI, per germline.

The chain uses TRBV9 and TRBJ1-4; 8 bases fit TRBD1. Per germline, CDR1 SGDLS and CDR2 YYNGEE. V gave up 0 bases and J gave up 8 bases; unmatched junction bases: 6. CDR3 length: 15 amino acids. The CDR3 reads CASSVGGQATEKLFF. DNA for the CDR3: TGTGCCAGCAGCGTAGGGGGACAGGCCACAGAAAAACTGTTTTTT.

The chain links TRBV4-3 to TRBJ1-1, with D unclear. Germline lookup yields CDR1 LGHNA and CDR2 YSLEER. Trimming shortened V by 0 bases and J by 7 bases, and 12 bases separated the two germline ends. This CDR3 is built from 14 residues. The CDR3 sequence: CASSQDSGTGEAFF. The CDR3 DNA sequence: TGCGCCAGCAGCCAAGATTCAGGTACGGGTGAAGCTTTCTTT.

The chain joins TRBV5-1 to TRBJ1-1, with D maybe TRBD1 (6 bases). CDR1 is SGHRS and CDR2 is YFSETQ in the germline V gene. Trimming removed 2 bases from V and 3 bases from J, with 17 bases in between. This CDR3 region has 16 residues. The CDR3 loop is CASSFLPTGSDTEAFF. The CDR3 DNA follows: TGCGCCAGCAGCTTCCTTCCTACAGGGTCGGACACTGAAGCTTTCTTT.

The V call is TRBV2, the J call TRBJ2-5; TRBD2 agrees at 7 bases. The CDR3 sequence is 14 residues long. J was trimmed by 5 bases and V by 1 base; bases with no gene match: 4. Per the germline V gene, CDR1 is SNHLY and CDR2 is FYNNEI. CDR3 region: CASSEGAGRETQYF. CDR3 nucleotides: TGTGCCAGCAGTGAAGGAGCGGGGAGGGAGACCCAGTACTTC.

The chain recombines TRBV27 with TRBJ1-5; D uncertain. V dropped 2 bases and J dropped 4 bases, with 6 bases sitting between them. This CDR3 is built from 13 residues. The V gene's germline CDR1 is MNHEY and CDR2 SMNVEV (reference sequence). CDR3 DNA: TGTGCCAGCAGTTTAATCGGAAATCAGCCCCAGCATTTT. Residues: CASSLIGNQPQHF.

The chain is built from TRBV5-4 and TRBJ2-5, with D tentatively TRBD1 (6 bases). CDR3 length equals 16 residues. V lost 0 bases and J 2 bases, leaving 14 bases between the germline ends. The germline V gene has CDR1 SGHNT and CDR2 YYREEE (reference sequence). CDR3 nucleotide sequence: TGTGCCAGCAGCTTGGCCCAGGGGACGGCACAAGAGACCCAGTACTTC. Its protein product is CASSLAQGTAQETQYF.

This rearrangement joins TRBV2 to TRBJ2-7, with 7 bases identical to TRBD1. The CDR3 length is 15 residues. V trimming: 6 bases; J trimming: 1 base; junction bases outside the gene matches: 9. From germline, CDR1 is SNHLY and CDR2 FYNNEI. CDR3 DNA: TGTGCCAGCAGCAAACCTGGGACAGAGTCCTACGAGCAGTACTTC. This translates into CASSKPGTESYEQYF. The full variable domain, completed using reference TRBV2 and TRBJ2-7, is EPEVTQTPSHQVTQMGQEVILRCVPISNHLYFYWYRQILGQKVEFLVSFYNNEISEKSEIFDDQFSVERPDGSNFTLKIRSTKLEDSAMYFCASSKPGTESYEQYFGPGTRLTVT.

This chain uses TRBV4-2 with TRBJ1-2, with D tentatively TRBD1 (6 bases). The germline V and J ends were trimmed by 3 bases and 3 bases, with 14 bases remaining between them. CDR1 is LGHNA, CDR2 YNFKEQ, per germline. The CDR3 has 15 residues. CDR3 bases: TGTGCCAGCAGCCAGGGGGCAGGAGGGGACTATGGCTACACCTTC. Its protein product is CASSQGAGGDYGYTF.

V and J are TRBV7-8 and TRBJ1-1; D is undetermined. Trimming shortened V by 1 base and J by 0 bases, and 12 bases separated the two germline ends. Germline V gives CDR1 SGHVS, CDR2 FQNEAQ. The CDR3 is 16 residues long. DNA of the CDR3: TGTGCCAGCAGCTTAGGGACCCGCTATCTGAACACTGAAGCTTTCTTT. It specifies CASSLGTRYLNTEAFF. Combining the CDR3 with reference TRBV7-8 and TRBJ1-1 gives the whole variable domain GAGVSQSPRYKVAKRGQDVALRCDPISGHVSLFWYQQALGQGPEFLTYFQNEAQLDKSGLPSDRFFAERPEGSVSTLKIQRTQQEDSAVYLCASSLGTRYLNTEAFFGQGTRLTVV.

The CDR3 nucleotides are TGTGCCGTAACCGGGGGACAGGGGAATTACGAGCAGTACTTC. Its translation is CAVTGGQGNYEQYF. The V gene is TRBV10-3, the J gene TRBJ2-7; 10 bases fit TRBD1. Trimming at V came to 11 bases and at J to 4 bases, leaving 11 bases not matched to a gene. Germline assignment: CDR1 ENHRY and CDR2 SYGVKD. This CDR3 comprises 14 residues.

The chain joins TRBV5-1 to TRBJ2-5; D may be TRBD2 (5 bases). Germline V CDR1 and CDR2: SGHRS, YFSETQ. V gave up 0 bases and J gave up 2 bases, with 14 bases separating them. This CDR3 has 16 amino acids. The chain's CDR3 is CASSLVSGNRQETQYF. The CDR3, as DNA: TGCGCCAGCAGCTTGGTTTCGGGGAATCGTCAAGAGACCCAGTACTTC.

V is TRBV6-5 and J is TRBJ1-1; D call uncertain. CDR1 is MNHEY, CDR2 SVGAGI, per germline. Trimming pared 1 base from V and 4 bases from J, leaving 7 bases between. The CDR3 totals 13 residues. CDR3 coding DNA: TGTGCCAGCAGTTACTTACCGGGCACTGAAGCTTTCTTT. The encoded protein is CASSYLPGTEAFF.

The genes are TRBV7-9 and TRBJ1-1, with 9 nucleotides matching TRBD1. Germline trimming cut 5 bases from V and 6 bases from J; bases unmatched to any gene: 4. Germline CDR1 reads SEHNR; CDR2 reads FQNEAQ (reference sequence). The CDR3 length is 13 residues. The CDR3 protein is CASSLRTGAEAFF. In nucleotides, the CDR3 is TGTGCCAGCAGCCTACGGACAGGGGCTGAAGCTTTCTTT.

The chain employs TRBV28 and TRBJ1-2; D unclear. Deletions cut 6 bases from V and 0 bases from J, with 11 bases between. This CDR3 is built from 14 residues. In germline, CDR1 is MDHEN, CDR2 SYDVKM. The CDR3 nucleotides read TGTGCCAGCAGCCGCCCAGGATCTAACTATGGCTACACCTTC. It codes for CASSRPGSNYGYTF.

The rearrangement joins TRBV5-4 to TRBJ2-7, with D possibly being TRBD2 (6 bases). The length of the CDR3 is 13 residues. Germline CDR1 is SGHNT and CDR2 is YYREEE (reference sequence). V was pared by 0 bases and J by 6 bases, with 10 bases between. The CDR3 here is CASSLDSAGEQYF. CDR3 coding DNA: TGTGCCAGCAGCTTGGATTCAGCGGGCGAGCAGTACTTC.

The chain couples TRBV5-1 to TRBJ1-2; D gene ambiguous. This CDR3 has 13 residues. Germline CDR1 SGHRS, CDR2 YFSETQ. Trimming pared 4 bases from V and 4 bases from J, leaving 11 bases between. In DNA, the CDR3 is TGCGCCAGCAGCGACGGGGATGGCTATGGCTACACCTTC. The encoded protein is CASSDGDGYGYTF.

This chain uses TRBV6-5 with TRBJ1-5; D is possibly TRBD1 (6 bases). CDR1 is MNHEY, CDR2 SVGAGI, per germline. The CDR3 extends over 14 amino acids. Trimming shortened V by 4 bases and J by 1 base, and 8 bases separated the two germline ends. The CDR3 DNA reads TGTGCCAGCAGTTTGCAGGGGAGCAATCAGCCCCAGCATTTT. This encodes CASSLQGSNQPQHF.

The rearrangement uses TRBV7-2 and TRBJ2-3, with D tentatively TRBD1 (6 bases). CDR3 size: 14 residues. V dropped 6 bases and J dropped 4 bases, with 14 bases sitting between them. CDR1 and CDR2 from the germline V gene are SGHTA and FQGNSA. This chain's CDR3 is CASSPQGRSDTQYF. As DNA, the CDR3 is TGTGCCAGCAGTCCCCAGGGGCGGTCAGATACGCAGTATTTT.

The chain joins TRBV27 to TRBJ2-2; D tentatively reads TRBD1 or TRBD2 (6 bases each). Trimming left V 10 bases short and J 2 bases short, with 17 bases between. From germline, CDR1 is MNHEY and CDR2 SMNVEV (reference sequence). The CDR3 totals 15 residues. The CDR3 loop reads CATRGGGFNTGELFF. The CDR3 DNA reads TGTGCCACCCGCGGAGGGGGTTTTAACACCGGGGAGCTGTTTTTT.

The chain links TRBV18 to TRBJ2-3; 9 bases are shared with TRBD2. CDR1 and CDR2 (germline): KGHSH, LQKENI. J gave up 3 bases and V 0 bases, and 22 bases lay outside the gene matches. The CDR3 totals 22 residues. The CDR3 loop reads CASSPPRHLAGGPSKGTDTQYF. CDR3 in DNA: TGTGCCAGCTCACCACCACGTCACCTCGCGGGAGGGCCCTCTAAGGGGACAGATACGCAGTATTTT.

The V and J genes are TRBV28 and TRBJ1-2; D remains ambiguous. The CDR3 is made up of 14 amino acids. Germline V gene data show CDR1 as MDHEN and CDR2 as SYDVKM. V was trimmed by 2 bases and J by 2 bases, leaving 9 bases between them. CDR3 sequence reads: CASSLILSNYGYTF. CDR3 DNA: TGTGCCAGCAGTTTAATACTTTCAAACTATGGCTACACCTTC.

This sequence joins TRBV5-1 and TRBJ1-4; TRBD1 agrees at 8 bases. V lost 5 bases, J lost 5 bases, and 5 bases stayed unmatched. CDR3 size: 14 residues. Looked up from germline, CDR1 is SGHRS and CDR2 is YFSETQ. The CDR3, as DNA: TGCGCCAGCAGACTTAGACAGGGGAATGAAAAACTGTTTTTT. Protein: CASRLRQGNEKLFF.

The chain uses TRBV7-9 and TRBJ2-7; D might be TRBD2 (6 bases). The CDR3 totals 14 residues. The V and J ends lost 3 bases and 0 bases respectively, with 9 bases between them. Germline loops: CDR1 SEHNR, CDR2 FQNEAQ (reference sequence). DNA of the CDR3: TGTGCCAGCAGCTTTGGCGGGAACTCCTACGAGCAGTACTTC. It encodes CASSFGGNSYEQYF.

This CDR3 reads CSVGTSGSGEQYF. The CDR3 bases are TGCAGCGTTGGGACTAGCGGGAGTGGCGAGCAGTACTTC. This chain joins TRBV29-1 and TRBJ2-7; 13 bases align to TRBD2. J lost 6 bases, V lost 4 bases, and 3 bases had no gene match. Germline CDR1 reads SQVTM; CDR2 reads ANQGSEA. The CDR3 consists of 13 residues.

The rearrangement joins TRBV6-5 to TRBJ1-1, with D unclear. Germline V CDR1 and CDR2: MNHEY, SVGAGI. V was cut by 6 bases and J by 7 bases, with 15 bases left in between. This CDR3 spans 13 amino acids. CDR3 nucleotides: TGTGCCAGCAGCGCCGGACCGAGGAGTGAAGCTTTCTTT. Its protein product is CASSAGPRSEAFF.

The J gene is TRBJ2-5, the V gene TRBV18; the D is unclear. This CDR3 is 14 amino acids long. Per the germline V gene, CDR1 is KGHSH and CDR2 is LQKENI. With 3 bases removed from V and 5 bases from J, the gap between germline ends came to 13 bases. The CDR3 reads CASSPDLTGETQYF. The DNA of the CDR3 is TGTGCCAGCTCACCGGACCTGACGGGCGAGACCCAGTACTTC.

The chain joins TRBV27 to TRBJ2-4, with a tentative D call TRBD1 (6 bases). Germline V lookup: CDR1 MNHEY, CDR2 SMNVEV (reference sequence). V was pared by 5 bases and J by 0 bases, with 17 bases between. The CDR3 covers 17 residues. The CDR3 bases are TGTGCCAGCAGTCCCTCAAGGGGGACCCTAGCCAAAAACATTCAGTACTTC. It is translated as CASSPSRGTLAKNIQYF.